What follows are 11 T cell receptor beta chains derived from one specimen sequenced in a study of long-term antiretroviral therapy in people with HIV. An immunoSEQ assay, version v3.0, was performed at survey level. Sequenced by immunoSEQ multiplex PCR; TCRdb stores in-frame clones only, minus some. The sample holds 29,000 or so clones, 90% to 95% seen once. The sample consisted of unsorted PBMCs, taken about 7.2 years after starting antiretroviral therapy. The receptors come from a man aged 50-59 years with HIV.

The chain carries TRBV9 and TRBJ2-5, with 7 bases that match TRBD1. This CDR3 region has 17 residues. Trimming at V came to 0 bases and at J to 5 bases, leaving 13 bases not matched to a gene. Germline CDR1 SGDLS, CDR2 YYNGEE. CDR3 nucleotides: TGTGCCAGCAGCGTAGACCTTCCCCGACAGGGATTTGAGACCCAGTACTTC. Translation gives CASSVDLPRQGFETQYF. Based on the CDR3 plus reference TRBV9 and TRBJ2-5, the full variable domain is DSGVTQTPKHLITATGQRVTLRCSPRSGDLSVYWYQQSLDQGLQFLIQYYNGEERAKGNILERFSAQQFPDLHSELNLSSLELGDSALYFCASSVDLPRQGFETQYFGPGTRLLVL.

The V and J genes are TRBV19 and TRBJ1-5; D might be TRBD1 (6 bases). CDR1 and CDR2 from the germline V gene are LNHDA and SQIVND (reference sequence). Trimming pared 5 bases from V and 3 bases from J, leaving 14 bases between. This CDR3 has 15 amino acids. The CDR3 sequence is CASSLIGGANQPQHF. CDR3 coding DNA: TGTGCCAGTAGTTTGATTGGGGGGGCCAATCAGCCCCAGCATTTT. Full variable domain (missing parts from reference TRBV19 and TRBJ1-5): DGGITQSPKYLFRKEGQNVTLSCEQNLNHDAMYWYRQDPGQGLRLIYYSQIVNDFQKGDIAEGYSVSREKKESFPLTVTSAQKNPTAFYLCASSLIGGANQPQHFGDGTRLSIL.

V and J are TRBV5-6 and TRBJ1-2; D gene unclear. Germline V gene lookup returns CDR1 SGHDT and CDR2 YYEEEE. Trimming shortened V by 5 bases and J by 4 bases, and 6 bases separated the two germline ends. The CDR3 runs 11 residues. CDR3 in DNA: TGTGCCAGCAGGCATGCCTATGGCTACACCTTC. It yields the protein CASRHAYGYTF.

The CDR3 loop is CSVSSGGPGTDTQYF. DNA of the CDR3: TGCAGCGTATCTAGCGGGGGCCCGGGTACAGATACGCAGTATTTT. The J gene is TRBJ2-3, the V gene TRBV29-1, with TRBD2 matching over 10 bases. In germline, CDR1 is SQVTM, CDR2 ANQGSEA. This CDR3 comprises 15 residues. Unmatched junction bases numbered 9, after V lost 6 bases and J lost 3 bases.

This chain links TRBV29-1 with TRBJ2-7; tentatively, D is TRBD1 or TRBD2 (7 bases each). This CDR3 comprises 14 residues. Germline V gene data show CDR1 as SQVTM and CDR2 as ANQGSEA. V lost 4 bases and J lost 4, with 17 bases in between. In nucleotides, the CDR3 is TGCAGCGTTGGCCGACAGGGAGGGGTTTACGAGCAGTACTTC. This encodes CSVGRQGGVYEQYF.

V and J are TRBV2 and TRBJ1-6; 9 bases are a match to TRBD1. Germline V gene sequence: CDR1 SNHLY, CDR2 FYNNEI. This CDR3 region has 16 residues. V lost 4 bases, J lost 9 bases, and 10 bases stayed unmatched. CDR3 nucleotide sequence: TGTGCCAGCAGTGCGTCCGACAGGGGGGTCTTTTCACCCCTCCACTTT. It translates to CASSASDRGVFSPLHF.

The chain has TRBV28 and TRBJ2-7; tentative D call: TRBD2 (5 bases). From germline, CDR1 is MDHEN and CDR2 SYDVKM. The CDR3 totals 16 residues. V dropped 2 bases and J dropped 3 bases, with 17 bases sitting between them. The CDR3 region has the DNA TGTGCCAGCAGTTTACCCTATTTAACTAGGAGCTACGAGCAGTACTTC. Its protein product is CASSLPYLTRSYEQYF. Based on the CDR3 plus reference TRBV28 and TRBJ2-7, the full variable domain is DVKVTQSSRYLVKRTGEKVFLECVQDMDHENMFWYRQDPGLGLRLIYFSYDVKMKEKGDIPEGYSVSREKKERFSLILESASTNQTSMYLCASSLPYLTRSYEQYFGPGTRLTVT.

The chain has TRBV19 and TRBJ2-3; the match to TRBD1 covers 8 bases. CDR3 length: 13 amino acids. V trimming: 6 bases; J trimming: 6 bases; junction bases outside the gene matches: 5. Germline V CDR1 and CDR2: LNHDA, SQIVND (reference sequence). The CDR3 sequence: CASSPDRDDTQYF. Written as DNA, the CDR3 is TGTGCCAGTAGCCCGGACAGGGATGATACGCAGTATTTT. Full variable domain (missing parts from reference TRBV19 and TRBJ2-3): DGGITQSPKYLFRKEGQNVTLSCEQNLNHDAMYWYRQDPGQGLRLIYYSQIVNDFQKGDIAEGYSVSREKKESFPLTVTSAQKNPTAFYLCASSPDRDDTQYFGPGTRLTVL.

This chain links TRBV5-1 with TRBJ1-5; 10 bases map to TRBD1. The CDR3 sequence is 16 residues long. Unmatched junction bases numbered 10, after V lost 4 bases and J lost 6 bases. Germline CDR1 reads SGHRS; CDR2 reads YFSETQ. The CDR3 sequence: CASSLAGTGAGQPQHF. In nucleotides, the CDR3 is TGCGCCAGCAGCCTGGCCGGGACAGGGGCCGGTCAGCCCCAGCATTTT. The full variable domain, rest sourced from reference TRBV5-1 and TRBJ1-5, is KAGVTQTPRYLIKTRGQQVTLSCSPISGHRSVSWYQQTPGQGLQFLFEYFSETQRNKGNFPGRFSGRQFSNSRSEMNVSTLELGDSALYLCASSLAGTGAGQPQHFGDGTRLSIL.

This rearrangement joins TRBV5-4 to TRBJ2-6; 7 positions agree with TRBD1. The V gene's germline CDR1 is SGHNT and CDR2 YYREEE (reference sequence). The CDR3 extends over 15 amino acids. J gave up 2 bases and V 4 bases, and 3 bases lay outside the gene matches. The CDR3 loop reads CASSRTGAGANVLTF. CDR3 bases: TGTGCCAGCAGCCGCACAGGGGCTGGGGCCAACGTCCTGACTTTC.

This chain's CDR3 is CASSLRPDTGELFF. The CDR3 bases are TGTGCCAGCAGCTTACGACCCGACACCGGGGAGCTGTTTTTT. The chain uses TRBV11-3 and TRBJ2-2; D remains unclear. The length of the CDR3 is 14 residues. V shed 2 bases and J shed 3 bases, with 7 bases lying between them. CDR1 is SGHNT and CDR2 is YENEEA in the germline V gene.